This TCR beta chain is drawn from a study of T cells in Graves' hyperthyroidism and ophthalmopathy (dated by TCRdb to about 2019). Regarding the research as a whole: Peripheral blood was sampled at the time of initial diagnosis, prior to any treatment. A discovery cohort of around 98 patients, fewer than 50 with Graves' ophthalmopathy and about 58 with stable Graves' hyperthyroidism, was used to find distinguishing TCR V-J signatures. The paper reports TCR Vbeta CDR3 sequencing of roughly 140 peripheral blood samples: around 45 ophthalmopathy, about 75 hyperthyroidism and some 17 progressor patients. In roughly six Graves' hyperthyroidism patients, the study also compared T-cell repertoires from thyroid tissue with T-cell repertoires from blood. For training and testing, the 80 to 100 patients in the discovery cohort were randomly divided in a 7:3 ratio. Once sampling was done, hyperthyroidism patients were given methimazole at a starting dose of 30 mg daily, whereas ophthalmopathy patients were given high-dose intravenous methylprednisolone. Prospective prediction of ophthalmopathy was tested in an independent validation cohort consisting of 18 hyperthyroidism patients and over 15 patients who later progressed to ophthalmopathy.

The TCR beta CDR3 regions were amplified from the RNA transcripts. The first round of RT-PCR for the TCR CDR3 was performed with the HTBI primer set and the Qiagen OneStep RT-PCR kit. The libraries were constructed in a second round of multiplex PCR and then size-selected and purified. Paired-end sequencing of the libraries was performed with 100 bp reads on an Illumina HiSeq2000. Under the source paper's analysis protocol: Raw data were processed with SOAPnuke, discarding reads with adapters, uncalled bases, mean Phred below 15, or no exact constant-primer or identifier match. High-quality paired reads were merged using COPE v1.2.5, and each unique nucleotide sequence was defined as a clonotype. Clonotypes were aligned to IMGT TRBV, TRBD and TRBJ reference segments using MiTCR v1.1. Analysis was restricted to V-J combinations with a frequency above 0.0001, which covered roughly 99% of repertoires. The TCS score was defined as the ratio of F50 (clonal expansion) to E x V (chaos), calculated using BLOSUM62-based TCRdist between CDR3 peptides within each V-J. Welch's t-statistics and random forest reduced fewer than 550 V-J features to around 14, which were used in a naive Bayes classifier (R e1071). TCRdb trimmed public reads at Q25 via fastp, called clones via MiXCR and kept in-frame beta chains. Each record represents a unique CDR3 protein, reported with the most common genes and DNA among its rows. These V and J calls are TCRdb output, not the study's own analysis. Present in this sample are hundreds of thousands of distinct CDR3 sequences, roughly a sixth of which were seen just once. Of the sample, over 15% is held by the ten largest clones.

Overall study outcomes, separate from this receptor: In validation, the model predicted progression to ophthalmopathy a median of 6.5 months before onset, with roughly 70% sensitivity and 72.22% specificity. A 13 V-J signature model separated ophthalmopathy from stable hyperthyroidism, with approximately 87% sensitivity and just under 84% specificity in cross-validation and 80%/75% in testing. Sample size was not statistically predetermined, and blinding of investigators to group allocation was not performed. Blood samples also contained most of the expanded thyroid clonotypes (frequency above 0.001), which suggests that blood repertoires may reflect thyroid immune responses.

Trimming leaves V shorter by 5 bases and J shorter by 3 bases, with the junction holding 7 bases beyond the gene matches. For CDR1 and CDR2, the germline V gene lists SNHLY and FYNNEI. Including cysteine and phenylalanine, the CDR3 has 15 amino acids. The kept DNA is CDR3 alone, 45 bases in frame from the first base. The hyperthyroidism patients were between 18 and 65 years old and newly diagnosed, with a disease duration of less than 2 months. Any patient with an uncontrolled infection, another autoimmune disease, pregnancy or lactation was excluded. Clinical symptoms, serum thyroxine and TRAb, thyroid ultrasound, and orbital computed tomography formed the basis for the diagnoses. For progressor patients, blood was drawn at the first diagnosis of hyperthyroidism, before any ophthalmopathy symptoms had appeared. PBMCs were isolated from about 10 ml of fresh peripheral blood by Ficoll-Paque density gradient centrifugation. Patients classed as progressors first received a Graves' hyperthyroidism diagnosis and then went on to develop ophthalmopathy during follow-up. Total RNA was extracted using Trizol reagent, and RNA quality was assessed on an Agilent 2100 Bioanalyzer.

A note on this clonotype: What antigen it recognizes has not been identified. No base-level quality is on record; no much larger clone is a single base apart.

The sample taken for sequencing was blood. This clonotype was obtained from a woman in her forties or fifties with Graves' hyperthyroidism that later progressed to Graves' ophthalmopathy. The sequence is built from TRBV2 and TRBJ1-5; 7 bases in the junction line up with TRBD1. This receptor carries the CDR3 CASSSGGQPNQPQHF. The DNA sequence is given as TGTGCCAGCAGTTCCGGGGGACAGCCCAATCAGCCCCAGCATTTT. Supplemented by the reference TRBV2 and TRBJ1-5 proteins around the CDR3, the complete variable domain is EPEVTQTPSHQVTQMGQEVILRCVPISNHLYFYWYRQILGQKVEFLVSFYNNEISEKSEIFDDQFSVERPDGSNFTLKIRSTKLEDSAMYFCASSSGGQPNQPQHFGDGTRLSIL.